This T cell receptor beta chain appears in the sequencing data of a study of early T cells in non-severe SARS-CoV-2 infection. This clonotype was seen at least ten times. Its antigen is currently unknown. The protocol attached unique molecular identifiers to individual cDNA molecules. One entry per CDR3 protein, called by TCRdb with MiXCR from the 5' RACE reads. The table shows roughly 34,000 distinct CDR3 sequences, with about 4.3% occurring only once. V was shortened by 4 bases and J by 1 base, with 16 bases between the two germline ends. The CDR3 extends over 16 amino acids. CDR1 and CDR2 (germline): SGHTA, FQGNSA. Whole-study findings and limits: The matching step, a VDJdb search, favored anti-spike CD8 responses and missed private and CD4 specificities.

The chain joins TRBV7-2 to TRBJ1-1; D uncertain. The sequence was collected from an adult who was a healthcare worker with PCR-confirmed SARS-CoV-2 infection or an uninfected control (not recorded which). The sample comprised whole blood. The CDR3 here is CASSSQPVKQNTEAFF. The CDR3 DNA reads as TGTGCCAGCAGCTCACAACCCGTTAAACAGAACACTGAAGCTTTCTTT.